Listed below are T cell receptor beta chains from one sample, sequenced in a study of T cells in Graves' hyperthyroidism and ophthalmopathy. TCRdb reanalysed the multiplex PCR reads using MiXCR and keeps one entry per CDR3 protein. This table has hundreds of thousands of distinct CDR3 sequences, around 39% appearing once. Source material: blood. All receptors derive from a man aged 18 to 29 with Graves' hyperthyroidism. Both conserved end residues are part of each CDR3. Each record gives: D gene, clone size, J gene, V gene, CDR3 protein, CDR3 DNA. The D gene is left open where the match is weak. Not every row has a clone size; where given, it reads once, few, many or a size class.

>-|once|TRBJ2-2|TRBV6-5
CASSYQGVGELFF
TGTGCCAGCAGTTATCAGGGAGTCGGGGAGCTGTTTTTT
>TRBD2|few|TRBJ2-7|TRBV20-1
CSPSPGGDAYEQYF
TGCAGTCCCTCCCCTGGGGGGGATGCCTACGAGCAGTACTTC
>-|-|TRBJ1-4|TRBV9
CASSVDGGTTNEKLFF
TGTGCCAGCAGCGTAGATGGGGGGACAACTAATGAAAAACTGTTTTTT
>-|-|TRBJ1-6|TRBV7-9
CASSLVLGQNSPLHF
TGTGCCAGCAGCTTAGTTCTTGGTCAAAATTCACCCCTCCACTTT
>-|-|TRBJ1-2|TRBV25-1
CASSGYRVASNYGYTF
TGTGCCAGCAGTGGATACCGTGTCGCGTCCAACTACGGCTACACCTTC
>TRBD1|-|TRBJ2-5|TRBV2
CASSLNRQGARETQYF
TGTGCCAGCAGCTTAAACCGACAGGGGGCCCGTGAGACCCAGTACTTC
>-|many|TRBJ2-6|TRBV10-1
CASSDGEAGANVLTF
TGCGCCAGCAGTGACGGGGAAGCTGGGGCCAACGTCCTGACTTTC
>-|-|TRBJ2-7|TRBV20-1
CSARTSLEQYF
TGCAGTGCTAGAACGTCGCTAGAGCAGTACTTC
>-|-|TRBJ2-7|TRBV20-1
CSAGPGDSYEQYF
TGCAGTGCCGGCCCCGGGGATAGCTACGAGCAGTACTTC
>-|-|TRBJ2-5|TRBV19
CASSTTRLAIQETQYF
TGTGCCAGTAGTACCACCAGGCTAGCGATCCAAGAGACCCAGTACTTC
>TRBD2|-|TRBJ2-5|TRBV10-3
CATLPGGEETQYF
TGTGCCACCCTCCCGGGGGGAGAAGAGACCCAGTACTTC
>-|-|TRBJ2-2|TRBV5-1
CASSLGGHGELFF
TGCGCCAGCAGCTTGGGCGGCCACGGGGAGCTGTTTTTT
>TRBD1|-|TRBJ2-6|TRBV7-9
CASSHGTADSSGANVLTF
TGTGCCAGCAGTCACGGGACAGCGGATTCCTCTGGGGCCAACGTCCTGACTTTC
>-|-|TRBJ2-2|TRBV2
CASRGGVLNTGELFF
TGTGCCAGCAGAGGGGGGGTCTTGAACACCGGGGAGCTGTTTTTT
>-|-|TRBJ2-7|TRBV4-1
CASSQDGTKYF
TGCGCCAGCAGCCAAGATGGGACAAAGTACTTC
>-|-|TRBJ1-6|TRBV6-5
CASSRTALDSPLHF
TGTGCCAGCAGTAGGACAGCTTTAGATTCACCCCTCCACTTT
>TRBD1|many|TRBJ2-2|TRBV24-1
CATSDRQGIRTGELFF
TGTGCCACCAGTGACAGACAGGGGATAAGAACCGGGGAGCTGTTTTTT
>TRBD1|-|TRBJ2-5|TRBV12-3/TRBV12-4
CASSRTGDDVETQYF
TGTGCCAGCAGTCGCACAGGGGATGATGTGGAGACCCAGTACTTC
>TRBD1|many|TRBJ2-5|TRBV24-1
CATSDPRTGGETQYF
TGTGCCACCAGTGATCCCCGCACAGGGGGGGAGACCCAGTACTTC
>TRBD1|-|TRBJ2-7|TRBV7-3
CASSRQGARTYEQYF
TGTGCCAGCAGCCGACAGGGGGCGAGGACCTACGAGCAGTACTTC
>TRBD1|-|TRBJ1-3|TRBV4-1
CASSQDRGGGNTIYF
TGCGCCAGCAGCCAAGACAGGGGGGGTGGAAACACCATATATTTT
>TRBD2|few|TRBJ2-5|TRBV7-9
CASSFGLAGGPQETQYF
TGTGCCAGCAGCTTTGGACTAGCGGGAGGGCCCCAAGAGACCCAGTACTTC
>-|few|TRBJ1-1|TRBV2
CASSGAHGPLEAFF
TGTGCCAGCAGTGGGGCACACGGCCCCCTTGAAGCTTTCTTT
>-|-|TRBJ1-2|TRBV6-5
CAISYGEVDGYTF
TGTGCCATCAGTTACGGGGAGGTGGATGGCTACACCTTC
>TRBD1|few|TRBJ1-2|TRBV16
CASSVPGTGDQVYTF
TGTGCCAGCAGCGTCCCCGGGACAGGGGATCAGGTCTACACCTTC
>-|-|TRBJ2-7|TRBV20-1
CSARLPFSEQYF
TGCAGTGCTAGGTTACCGTTCAGCGAGCAGTACTTC
>TRBD2|few|TRBJ2-2|TRBV29-1
CSVEDPRKTSGGPGTGELFF
TGCAGCGTTGAAGATCCACGGAAGACTAGCGGGGGCCCGGGGACCGGGGAGCTGTTTTTT
>-|many|TRBJ1-2|TRBV6-5
CASSPGAVNYGYTF
TGTGCCAGCAGTCCAGGAGCCGTTAACTATGGCTACACCTTC
>TRBD1|-|TRBJ2-7|TRBV19
CASSSPPGQGTCEQYF
TGTGCCAGTAGTTCCCCCCCGGGACAGGGTACATGCGAGCAGTACTTC
>TRBD1|few|TRBJ1-1|TRBV10-3
CATMRGGTGSTEAFF
TGTGCCACCATGAGAGGGGGGACAGGGAGCACTGAAGCTTTCTTT
>-|-|TRBJ2-6|TRBV29-1
CSVHDKGRNTEAF
TGCAGCGTGCATGACAAGGGACGGAACACTGAAGCTTTC
>TRBD1|many|TRBJ1-4|TRBV2
CASRGGQGNNEKLFF
TGTGCCAGCAGAGGCGGACAGGGCAATAACGAAAAACTGTTTTTT
>TRBD2|-|TRBJ2-5|TRBV12-5
CTSSFRTSGNRETQYF
TGTACCAGCAGTTTTCGGACTAGCGGGAACCGGGAGACCCAGTACTTC
>-|few|TRBJ1-5|TRBV28
CASSQLPESNQPQHF
TGTGCCAGCAGCCAACTCCCGGAGAGCAATCAGCCCCAGCATTTT
>-|-|TRBJ2-7|TRBV20-1
CSARVLSNVSEQYF
TGCAGTGCTAGAGTGTTGAGTAACGTGAGCGAGCAGTACTTC
>-|many|TRBJ1-5|TRBV2
CASSPILLDNQPQHF
TGTGCCAGCAGCCCGATCCTCTTGGACAATCAGCCCCAGCATTTT
>-|many|TRBJ1-3|TRBV19
CASAITSGNTIYF
TGTGCCAGTGCTATCACCTCTGGAAACACCATATATTTT
>-|many|TRBJ2-7|TRBV20-1
CSARTLSSYEQYF
TGCAGTGCTAGGACCCTGAGCTCCTACGAGCAGTACTTC
>-|many|TRBJ2-7|TRBV7-9
CASSILNEQYF
TGTGCCAGCAGTATACTGAACGAGCAGTACTTC
>TRBD1|-|TRBJ1-2|TRBV7-3
CAGSWDSSYGYTF
TGTGCCGGCAGTTGGGACAGCTCCTATGGCTACACCTTC
>TRBD1|few|TRBJ2-7|TRBV6-2/TRBV6-3
CASKRTGTYEQYF
TGTGCCAGCAAGCGGACAGGGACCTACGAGCAGTACTTC
>TRBD1|few|TRBJ2-7|TRBV5-1
CASTSGTGHYEQYF
TGCGCCAGCACCTCCGGGACAGGACATTACGAGCAGTACTTC
>-|-|TRBJ2-5|TRBV5-1
CASSSRPTSWGEETQYF
TGCGCCAGCAGCTCCCGCCCCACTAGCTGGGGGGAAGAGACCCAGTACTTC
>-|-|TRBJ2-7|TRBV3-1
CASSRDRLGREQYF
TGTGCCAGCAGCCGAGACAGGTTAGGGCGCGAGCAGTACTTC
>-|-|TRBJ1-2|TRBV25-1
CASSLAFGGRGGYGYTF
TGTGCCAGCAGCTTAGCCTTTGGGGGGCGCGGTGGCTATGGCTACACCTTC
>-|-|TRBJ1-1|TRBV4-1
CASSQESVNTEAFF
TGCGCCAGCAGCCAAGAGTCTGTAAACACTGAAGCTTTCTTT
>-|many|TRBJ2-6|TRBV2
CASRPFGANVLTF
TGTGCCAGCAGGCCCTTTGGGGCCAACGTCCTGACTTTC
>-|-|TRBJ1-5|TRBV28
CASSLYRAHQPQHF
TGTGCCAGCAGTTTATACAGGGCCCATCAGCCCCAGCATTTT
>-|-|TRBJ2-5|TRBV29-1
CSVNPEGQETQYF
TGCAGCGTCAACCCTGAGGGTCAAGAGACCCAGTACTTC
>-|few|TRBJ1-2|TRBV19
CASSIRRDYGYTF
TGTGCCAGTAGTATCAGGAGGGACTATGGCTACACCTTC
>TRBD1|few|TRBJ1-6|TRBV5-6
CASSFAQGGRGSPLHF
TGTGCCAGCAGCTTTGCCCAAGGGGGCAGGGGATCACCCCTCCACTTT